This T cell receptor beta chain was recovered during a study of OX40 agonist ivuxolimab in advanced cancers. Repertoires were generated with immunoSEQ multiplex PCR, while TCRdb's copy carries only in-frame clones and drops some. The repertoire holds 65,000 or so clones, with roughly 80% as singletons. Comments on this clone: Its antigen is unknown.

Study-wide points: Partial responders treated at 0.1-3.0 mg/kg exhibited clonal expansion among the lowest measured. There was clonal expansion of CD4+ and CD8+ blood T cells by week 6 at 0.1 to 3.0 mg/kg. Still undetermined is the antigen specificity of the expanded peripheral T cells.

Sequenced material: CD4+ or CD8+ T cells sorted from blood, taken in a trial of the OX40 agonist ivuxolimab. The sequence derives from an adult with an advanced solid tumor such as melanoma, head and neck, liver or kidney cancer.

Here the CDR3 DNA reads TGTGCCAGCAGCTTGGGGACAGGGAGATGGTCCGAGCAGTACTTC. Its protein is CASSLGTGRWSEQYF. The chain has TRBV5-6 and TRBJ2-5, with TRBD1 matching over 8 bases. The closer fit of TRBJ2-7 to the DNA end suggests the J call may be wrong. Per the germline V gene, CDR1 is SGHDT and CDR2 is YYEEEE. The length of the CDR3 is 15 residues.